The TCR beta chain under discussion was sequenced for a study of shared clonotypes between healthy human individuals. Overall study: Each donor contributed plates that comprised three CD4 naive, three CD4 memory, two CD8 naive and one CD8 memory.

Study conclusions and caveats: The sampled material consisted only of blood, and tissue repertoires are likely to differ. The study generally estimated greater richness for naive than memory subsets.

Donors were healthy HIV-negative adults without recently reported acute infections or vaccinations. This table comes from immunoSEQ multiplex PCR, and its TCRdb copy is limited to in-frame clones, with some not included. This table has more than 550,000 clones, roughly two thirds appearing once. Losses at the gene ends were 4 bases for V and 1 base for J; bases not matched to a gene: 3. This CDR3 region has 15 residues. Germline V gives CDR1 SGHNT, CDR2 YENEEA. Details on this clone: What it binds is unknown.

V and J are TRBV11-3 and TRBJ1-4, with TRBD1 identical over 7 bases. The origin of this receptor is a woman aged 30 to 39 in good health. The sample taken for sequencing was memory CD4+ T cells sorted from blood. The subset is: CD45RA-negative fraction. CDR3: CASSSTGETNEKLFF. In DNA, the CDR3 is TGTGCCAGCAGCTCCACAGGGGAAACTAATGAAAAACTGTTTTTT.